The T cell receptor beta chain under discussion was sequenced for a study of cytomegalovirus exposure and HLA in healthy donors. The donors (healthy individuals) were bone marrow donors. This CDR3 region has 13 residues. Trimming left V 3 bases short and J 4 bases short, with 9 bases between. Looked up from germline, CDR1 is SGHTA and CDR2 is FQGNSA. The PCR made use of 60 Vbeta and 13 Jbeta primers. Clones were sequenced by immunoSEQ multiplex PCR, and TCRdb holds only the in-frame ones, with some missing. The repertoire includes fewer than 200,000 clones, about 80% of them detected once, and about 1.9% sits in the top ten. Regarding this clone: Its antigen is not identified.

Findings and caveats of the study: Looking again later, the authors saw that most CMV-associated TCR beta chains seemed HLA-restricted. Association of a missense DCLRE1C variant with TCR beta V- and J-gene trimming was reported in a later analysis. Researchers counted over 150 TCR beta chains as cytomegalovirus-associated.

The sample consisted of PBMCs. This TCR was recovered from a female donor in good health and CMV-seronegative. The chain combines TRBV7-2 with TRBJ1-2; D might be TRBD1 (6 bases). The CDR3 spells CASSLGGGYGYTF. The CDR3 nucleotides read TGTGCCAGCAGCTTGGGAGGGGGCTATGGCTACACCTTC.